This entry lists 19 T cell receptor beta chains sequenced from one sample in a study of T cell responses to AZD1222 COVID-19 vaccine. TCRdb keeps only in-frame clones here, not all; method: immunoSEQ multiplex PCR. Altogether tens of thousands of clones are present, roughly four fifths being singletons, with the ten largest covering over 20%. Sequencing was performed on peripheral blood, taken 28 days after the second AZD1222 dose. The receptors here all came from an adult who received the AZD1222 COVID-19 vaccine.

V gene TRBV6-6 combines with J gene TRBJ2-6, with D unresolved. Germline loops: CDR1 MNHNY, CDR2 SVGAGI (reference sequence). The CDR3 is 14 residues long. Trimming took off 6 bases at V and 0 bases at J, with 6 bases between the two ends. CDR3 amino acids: CASRQDSGANVLTF. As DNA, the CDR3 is TGTGCCAGCAGGCAAGACTCTGGGGCCAACGTCCTGACTTTC.

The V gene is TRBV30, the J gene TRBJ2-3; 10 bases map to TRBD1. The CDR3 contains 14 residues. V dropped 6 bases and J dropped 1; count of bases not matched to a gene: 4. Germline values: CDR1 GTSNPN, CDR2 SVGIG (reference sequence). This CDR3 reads CACAGTGGTDTQYF. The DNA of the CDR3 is TGTGCCTGCGCCGGGACAGGGGGCACAGATACGCAGTATTTT.

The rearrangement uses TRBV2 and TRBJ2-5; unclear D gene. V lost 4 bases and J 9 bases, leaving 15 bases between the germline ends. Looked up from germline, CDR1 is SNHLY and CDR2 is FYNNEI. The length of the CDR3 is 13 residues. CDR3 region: CASSVGSVMPQYF. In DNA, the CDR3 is TGTGCCAGCAGTGTTGGGTCTGTTATGCCCCAGTACTTC. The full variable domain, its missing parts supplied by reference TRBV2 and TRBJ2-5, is EPEVTQTPSHQVTQMGQEVILRCVPISNHLYFYWYRQILGQKVEFLVSFYNNEISEKSEIFDDQFSVERPDGSNFTLKIRSTKLEDSAMYFCASSVGSVMPQYFGPGTRLLVL.

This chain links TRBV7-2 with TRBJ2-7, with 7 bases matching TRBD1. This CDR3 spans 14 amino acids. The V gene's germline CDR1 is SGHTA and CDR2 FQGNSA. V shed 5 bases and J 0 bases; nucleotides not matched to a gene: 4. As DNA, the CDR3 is TGTGCCAGCAGCAAACAGGGGAGCTCCTACGAGCAGTACTTC. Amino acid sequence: CASSKQGSSYEQYF.

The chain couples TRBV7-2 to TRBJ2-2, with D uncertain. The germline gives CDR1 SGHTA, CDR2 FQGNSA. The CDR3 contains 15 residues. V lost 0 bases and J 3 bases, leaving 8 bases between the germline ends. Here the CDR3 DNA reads TGTGCCAGCAGCTTAGCCGGGTCGTACACCGGGGAGCTGTTTTTT. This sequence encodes CASSLAGSYTGELFF.

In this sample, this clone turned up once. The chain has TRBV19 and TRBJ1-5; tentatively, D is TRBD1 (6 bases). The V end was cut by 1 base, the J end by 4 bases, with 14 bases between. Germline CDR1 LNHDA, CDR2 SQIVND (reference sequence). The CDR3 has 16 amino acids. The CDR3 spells CASSIAGRGGNQPQHF. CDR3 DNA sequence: TGTGCCAGTAGTATAGCTGGCAGGGGAGGGAATCAGCCCCAGCATTTT.

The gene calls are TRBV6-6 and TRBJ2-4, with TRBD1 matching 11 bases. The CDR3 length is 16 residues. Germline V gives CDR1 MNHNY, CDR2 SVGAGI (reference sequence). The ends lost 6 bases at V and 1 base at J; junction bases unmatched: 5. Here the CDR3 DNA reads TGTGCCAGCAGACCCGGACAGGGGGCGGCCAAAAACATTCAGTACTTC. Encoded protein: CASRPGQGAAKNIQYF.

CDR3 sequence (DNA): TGTGCCAGCAGTCCCGGGCAGACCTACGAGCAGTACTTC. This translates into CASSPGQTYEQYF. The chain has TRBV7-8 and TRBJ2-7; no definite D call. In germline, CDR1 is SGHVS, CDR2 FQNEAQ. Trimming removed 6 bases from V and 2 bases from J, with 11 bases in between. The CDR3 is made up of 13 amino acids.

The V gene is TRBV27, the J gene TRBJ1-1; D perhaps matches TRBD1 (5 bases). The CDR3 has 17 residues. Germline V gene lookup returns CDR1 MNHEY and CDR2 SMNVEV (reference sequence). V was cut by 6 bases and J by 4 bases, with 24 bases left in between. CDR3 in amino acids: CASSRAGSPVRGTEAFF. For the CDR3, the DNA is TGTGCCAGCAGCAGAGCAGGGAGCCCCGTAAGGGGCACTGAAGCTTTCTTT.

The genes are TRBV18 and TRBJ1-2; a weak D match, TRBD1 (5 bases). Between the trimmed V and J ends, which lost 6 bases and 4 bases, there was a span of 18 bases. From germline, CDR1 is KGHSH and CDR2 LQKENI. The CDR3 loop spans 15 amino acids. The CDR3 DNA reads TGTGCCAGCTCCCTAGAGCCGACAGTAATCTATGGCTACACCTTC. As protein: CASSLEPTVIYGYTF.

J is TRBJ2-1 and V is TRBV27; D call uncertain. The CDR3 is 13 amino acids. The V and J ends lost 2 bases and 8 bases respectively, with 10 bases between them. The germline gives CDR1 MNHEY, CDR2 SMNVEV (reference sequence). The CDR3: CASSLSSQDEQFF. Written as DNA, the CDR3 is TGTGCCAGCAGTTTAAGTAGCCAGGATGAGCAGTTCTTC.

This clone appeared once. CDR3 protein: CATSYAGADGYTF. DNA of the CDR3: TGTGCCACCAGTTACGCGGGGGCGGATGGCTACACCTTC. The chain joins TRBV24-1 to TRBJ1-2, with D possibly matching TRBD1 (6 bases). The CDR3 covers 13 residues. Germline loops: CDR1 KGHDR, CDR2 SFDVKD. V gave up 6 bases and J gave up 6 bases, with 13 bases separating them.

The chain's CDR3 is CASTATSGSRYEQYF. The CDR3 DNA sequence: TGTGCCAGTACCGCGACTAGCGGGAGTAGATACGAGCAGTACTTC. This chain joins TRBV19 and TRBJ2-7; 12 bases line up with TRBD2. V shed 7 bases and J 4 bases; nucleotides not matched to a gene: 8. The CDR3 loop spans 15 amino acids. Per germline, CDR1 LNHDA and CDR2 SQIVND (reference sequence).

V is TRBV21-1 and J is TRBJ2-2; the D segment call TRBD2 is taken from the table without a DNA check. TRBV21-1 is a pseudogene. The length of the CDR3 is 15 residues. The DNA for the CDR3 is TGTGCCAGCAGCGGGACTAGCGGGAACACCGGGGAGCTGTTTTTT. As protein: CASSGTSGNTGELFF.

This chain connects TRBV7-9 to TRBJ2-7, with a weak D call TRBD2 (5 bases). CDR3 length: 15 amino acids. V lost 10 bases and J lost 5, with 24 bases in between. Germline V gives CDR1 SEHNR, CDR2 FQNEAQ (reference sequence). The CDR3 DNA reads TGTGCCACCGCACCCCGACCGGGCGGGTTCAACGAGCAGTACTTC. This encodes CATAPRPGGFNEQYF.

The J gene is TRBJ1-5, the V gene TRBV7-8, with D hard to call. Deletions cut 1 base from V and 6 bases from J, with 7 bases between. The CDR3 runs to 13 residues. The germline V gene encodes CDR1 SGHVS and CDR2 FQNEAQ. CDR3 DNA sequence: TGTGCCAGCAGCTTAGACGGGATTCAGCCCCAGCATTTT. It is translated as CASSLDGIQPQHF. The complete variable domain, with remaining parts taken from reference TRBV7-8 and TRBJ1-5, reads GAGVSQSPRYKVAKRGQDVALRCDPISGHVSLFWYQQALGQGPEFLTYFQNEAQLDKSGLPSDRFFAERPEGSVSTLKIQRTQQEDSAVYLCASSLDGIQPQHFGDGTRLSIL.

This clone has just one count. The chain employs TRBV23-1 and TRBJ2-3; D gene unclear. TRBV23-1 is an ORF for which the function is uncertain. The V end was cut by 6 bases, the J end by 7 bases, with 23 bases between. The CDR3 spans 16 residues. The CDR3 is CASSRSRAHPHNTQYF. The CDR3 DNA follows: TGCGCCAGCAGCCGCTCTCGGGCTCACCCCCACAATACGCAGTATTTT.

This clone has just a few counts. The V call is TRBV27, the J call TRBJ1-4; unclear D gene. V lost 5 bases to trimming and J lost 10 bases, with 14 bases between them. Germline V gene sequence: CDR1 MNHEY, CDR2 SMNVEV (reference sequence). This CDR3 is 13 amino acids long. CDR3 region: CASSQPWSLKLFF. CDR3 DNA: TGTGCCAGCAGTCAGCCCTGGTCATTAAAACTGTTTTTT.

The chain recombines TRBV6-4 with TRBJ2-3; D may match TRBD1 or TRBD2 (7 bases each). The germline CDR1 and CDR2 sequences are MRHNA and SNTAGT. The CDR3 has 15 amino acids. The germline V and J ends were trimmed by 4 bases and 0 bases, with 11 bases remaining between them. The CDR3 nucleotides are TGTGCCAGCAGTGCGGGGGGACAGAGCACAGATACGCAGTATTTT. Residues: CASSAGGQSTDTQYF.